Presented here are 8 T cell receptor beta chains from one specimen sequenced in a study of vaccination and CD4 T cells after COVID-19. These receptors have no identified antigens. Regarding treatment: roughly 11-day PBMC culture with coronavirus spike peptide pools or control peptides (ViraFEST assay). The unexposed donor provided CD4+ T cells, which were taken before the COVID-19 pandemic (2011-2018). CD4+ T cells that had been cultured provided DNA sequenced with the Oncomine TCR Beta short-read assay. Genomic DNA extraction was carried out from cultured CD4+ T cells. Each CDR3 protein gets one entry after TCRdb re-called the PCR reads with MiXCR. The sample yields more than 9,500 distinct CDR3 sequences, more than 35% seen once. The sample comprised CD4+ T cells from blood, cultured in vitro. These receptors all come from a human donor in good health.

This clonotype has only a few counts. CDR3 amino acids: CASSYGWDNYGYTF. Here the CDR3 DNA reads TGTGCCAGCAGTTACGGTTGGGACAACTATGGCTACACCTTC. The V call is TRBV6-2 or TRBV6-3, the J call TRBJ1-2; D may be TRBD1 (5 bases). The V and J ends lost 2 bases and 2 bases respectively, with 9 bases between them. This CDR3 has 14 residues. Germline V gene sequence: CDR1 MNHEY, CDR2 SVGEGT.

This clonotype was seen a single time. The genes are TRBV7-2 and TRBJ2-1; 10 nucleotides line up with TRBD2. This CDR3 is built from 17 residues. Per germline, CDR1 SGHTA and CDR2 FQGNSA. V was clipped by 5 bases and J by 7 bases; unmatched bases: 14. The CDR3 DNA sequence: TGTGCCAGCAGCAGAGGGCCCGGGACTAGCGCGCGGAATGAGCAGTTCTTC. This encodes CASSRGPGTSARNEQFF.

Concerning this clonotype itself: One junction end does not reproduce the germline sequence, and a read error may be involved. This rearrangement joins TRBV10-3 to TRBJ1-6, with D possibly matching TRBD1 (5 bases). From germline, CDR1 is ENHRY and CDR2 SYGVKD. CDR3 length equals 16 residues. As DNA, the CDR3 is TGTGCCATCAGTAAGTCGCTAACGGGACGGAATTCACCCCTCCACTTT. The encoded protein is CAISKSLTGRNSPLHF.

The chain has TRBV7-9 and TRBJ2-1; 8 bases are a match to TRBD2. Germline V gene data show CDR1 as SEHNR and CDR2 as FQNEAQ (reference sequence). V dropped 3 bases and J dropped 7; count of bases not matched to a gene: 5. The CDR3 contains 14 residues. The CDR3 DNA follows: TGTGCCAGCAGCTTCTCCGGGACTAGTAATGAGCAGTTCTTC. Protein sequence: CASSFSGTSNEQFF.

This clonotype has only a few counts. The chain joins TRBV28 to TRBJ1-5; maybe TRBD1 (5 bases). Germline CDR1 is MDHEN and CDR2 is SYDVKM. The length of the CDR3 is 12 residues. The V gene lost 10 bases and the J gene lost 9 bases, with 16 bases spanning the gap. CDR3 nucleotides: TGTGCCATCCGGGGATCGGGGGGGCCCCAGCATTTT. It encodes CAIRGSGGPQHF.

The chain uses TRBV27 and TRBJ1-6; TRBD1 might be the D (6 bases). This CDR3 has 13 amino acids. Trimming left V 10 bases short and J 7 bases short, with 14 bases between. CDR1 MNHEY and CDR2 SMNVEV come from the germline V gene (reference sequence). The CDR3 DNA follows: TGTGCCACATACAGGGCCCCGAATTCACCCCTCCACTTT. It codes for CATYRAPNSPLHF.

V gene TRBV20-1 combines with J gene TRBJ2-1, with TRBD2 matching 7 bases. The CDR3 sequence is 14 residues long. The germline gives CDR1 DFQATT, CDR2 SNEGSKA (reference sequence). V shed 0 bases and J 8 bases; nucleotides not matched to a gene: 7. The CDR3 protein is CSARESLGRDEQFF. The CDR3 DNA reads TGCAGTGCTAGAGAGTCCTTGGGGAGGGATGAGCAGTTCTTC.

This chain joins TRBV4-3 and TRBJ2-5; no firm D call. Trimming took 0 bases from V and 4 from J, leaving 6 bases between them. Germline CDR1 is LGHNA and CDR2 is YSLEER. This CDR3 has 13 amino acids. CDR3 bases: TGCGCCAGCAGCCAAGACGTAAGAGAGACCCAGTACTTC. This codes for CASSQDVRETQYF.